Sequencing of this T cell receptor beta chain was carried out in a study of T-cell memory formation after mild COVID-19. Study in general: In these data, TCR clusters were largely donor specific.

Notes on this clonotype: Its antigen remains unidentified.

In TCRdb, the 5' RACE reads were re-called with MiXCR into one record per CDR3 protein. The sample shows roughly 310,000 distinct CDR3 sequences, about 15% of them seen only once. Study results and caveats: Second-wave clones reaching peak frequency on day 37 lacked confirmed SARS-CoV-2 specificity. Contracting CD4+ clones were located mainly in CM and EM, and CD8+ clones in EMRA. The pre-infection memory compartment contained some responding clones, suggesting cross-reactive memory joined.

With 2 bases removed from V and 1 base from J, the gap between germline ends came to 21 bases. This CDR3 comprises 18 residues. CDR1 is SGHKS, CDR2 YYEKEE, per germline (reference sequence). The receptor comes from a man aged 18 to 29 who had mild COVID-19 (a few samples of this study predate the infection). Cell type and time point are not known. The sample taken for sequencing was PBMCs or a T cell subset sorted from them (not recorded which). J is TRBJ1-1 and V is TRBV5-5, with no clear D. DNA of the CDR3: TGTGCCAGCAGCTTTATTGTACGCACGAAATTCTCGAACACTGAAGCTTTCTTT. This encodes CASSFIVRTKFSNTEAFF.